This T cell receptor beta chain derives from a study of shared clonotypes between healthy human individuals. About the research overall: Per donor, CD8 memory used one plate, CD8 naive used two, CD4 memory used three and CD4 naive used three. Whole-study findings and limits: There were few donors, and this limited the genetic and exposure-history diversity represented.

CD45RO negativity and positive selection for CCR7 defined naive CD8 cells, a population that excluded terminally differentiated effector memory CD45RA+ cells. Germline V gene lookup returns CDR1 SNHLY and CDR2 FYNNEI. CDR3 length equals 13 residues. V was clipped by 4 bases and J by 2 bases, with 9 bases between them. As concerns this clone: What it binds is not known.

Genomic DNA (from each subset) was split evenly across several immunoSEQ plates. Authors' processing steps: There were no quality scores in the junction-only immunoSEQ sequences, so filtering differed. Generated by immunoSEQ multiplex PCR, the TCRdb table keeps only in-frame clones and is missing some. V, J and clone size were drawn from that table, and D and trimming were deduced from the DNA. The sample yields about 2 million clones, around 96% seen once. V gene TRBV2 combines with J gene TRBJ2-7; unclear D gene. The material sequenced was naive CD8+ T cells sorted from blood. The TCR sequence derives from a young man in good health. The CDR3 loop is CASSANRAYEQYF. In nucleotides, the CDR3 is TGTGCCAGCAGTGCAAACCGGGCCTACGAGCAGTACTTC.